This T cell receptor (beta chain) is drawn from a study of blood T cell repertoires in COVID-19. Repertoires were generated with immunoSEQ multiplex PCR, while TCRdb's copy carries only in-frame clones and drops some. The table records a few hundred thousand clones, roughly 89% of them present only once. The TCR sequence derives from a middle-aged woman with COVID-19, enrolled during active disease. Sequenced: peripheral blood.

As DNA, the CDR3 is TGCGCCAGCAGCTCCGACAGGGTTGATGGCTACACCTTC. Translation: CASSSDRVDGYTF. The V and J genes are TRBV5-1 and TRBJ1-2; 7 bases are a match to TRBD1. The V and J ends lost 3 bases and 6 bases, in that order; junction bases with no gene match: 5. The CDR3 loop spans 13 amino acids. The germline CDR1 and CDR2 sequences are SGHRS and YFSETQ.